The 16 T cell receptor beta chains below all came from one sample that was sequenced in a study of blood T cell repertoires in COVID-19. The table came from immunoSEQ multiplex PCR; TCRdb's copy has only in-frame clones and leaves some out. The table lists just over 250,000 clones, 75% to 90% of them singletons. Sequencing input: peripheral blood. The source of these receptors is a woman aged 70-85 years with COVID-19, enrolled during active disease.

CDR3 loop: CATSRGSGLDVDTQYF. The CDR3 DNA sequence: TGTGCCACCAGCAGAGGGTCGGGACTAGACGTAGATACGCAGTATTTT. The rearrangement uses TRBV15 and TRBJ2-3; the match to TRBD2 covers 8 bases. Per the germline V gene, CDR1 is LNHNV and CDR2 is YYDKDF (reference sequence). With V trimmed by 1 base and J by 5 bases, 8 bases remained unmatched. CDR3 length: 16 amino acids.

The rearrangement joins TRBV5-4 to TRBJ2-1; 9 bases map to TRBD2. The germline V gene encodes CDR1 SGHNT and CDR2 YYREEE (reference sequence). The CDR3 totals 16 residues. Unmatched junction bases numbered 5, after V lost 2 bases and J lost 2 bases. The CDR3: CASSLGLAGTYNEQFF. CDR3 DNA sequence: TGTGCCAGCAGCTTAGGGCTAGCGGGAACCTACAATGAGCAGTTCTTC.

This rearrangement joins TRBV27 to TRBJ2-7; 8 bases map to TRBD1. The germline gives CDR1 MNHEY, CDR2 SMNVEV (reference sequence). This CDR3 has 14 residues. Trimming at V came to 3 bases and at J to 3 bases, leaving 4 bases not matched to a gene. Here the CDR3 reads CASSFGQGYYEQYF. CDR3 DNA: TGTGCCAGCAGTTTTGGACAGGGATACTACGAGCAGTACTTC.

The rearrangement joins TRBV6-5 to TRBJ2-7; 9 bases are a match to TRBD1. After removal of 5 bases from V and 9 bases from J, the junction contained 8 bases not matched to a gene. The V gene's germline CDR1 is MNHEY and CDR2 SVGAGI. The CDR3 loop spans 13 amino acids. The CDR3 bases are TGTGCCAGCAGTAGGACAGGGGTATTAGTGCAGTACTTC. It codes for CASSRTGVLVQYF.

This chain joins TRBV7-9 and TRBJ2-7; perhaps TRBD2 as D (6 bases). The CDR3 consists of 14 residues. Looked up from germline, CDR1 is SEHNR and CDR2 is FQNEAQ (reference sequence). Trimming took off 6 bases at V and 6 bases at J, with 18 bases between the two ends. In DNA, the CDR3 is TGTGCCAGCAGACGGGGTATAGCGGAGGTCGAGCAGTACTTC. It encodes CASRRGIAEVEQYF.

This sequence joins TRBV7-2 and TRBJ2-5; TRBD1 matches at 9 bases. Looked up from germline, CDR1 is SGHTA and CDR2 is FQGNSA. The trim removed 6 bases at V and 4 bases at J, leaving 18 bases unmatched. This CDR3 contains 18 residues. The CDR3 DNA sequence: TGTGCCAGCAGTGAGGGGAACCGACCGGGACAGGGAATAGAGACCCAGTACTTC. Translated: CASSEGNRPGQGIETQYF.

The rearrangement joins TRBV7-2 to TRBJ2-6; TRBD1 is a possible D gene (6 bases). Germline V gives CDR1 SGHTA, CDR2 FQGNSA. Between the trimmed V and J ends, which lost 1 base and 0 bases, there was a span of 10 bases. The CDR3 sequence is 17 residues long. CDR3: CASSLGQAYSGANVLTF. CDR3 DNA sequence: TGTGCCAGCAGCTTAGGACAGGCATACTCTGGGGCCAACGTCCTGACTTTC.

This chain uses TRBV20-1 with TRBJ1-5; TRBD1 agrees at 8 bases. The CDR3 extends over 15 amino acids. Unmatched junction bases numbered 9, after V lost 3 bases and J lost 5 bases. Germline values: CDR1 DFQATT, CDR2 SNEGSKA (reference sequence). CDR3 bases: TGCAGTGCTAGTCTCGGGACAGGTTTCGATCAGCCCCAGCATTTT. As protein: CSASLGTGFDQPQHF.

This chain connects TRBV4-2 to TRBJ1-1, with D unclear. CDR3 length: 13 amino acids. Germline values: CDR1 LGHNA, CDR2 YNFKEQ. V lost 1 base and J 1 base, leaving 4 bases between the germline ends. CDR3 DNA: TGTGCCAGCAGCCAAGCCAGGAACACTGAAGCTTTCTTT. Protein: CASSQARNTEAFF.

The CDR3 region is CASSEWGDSITEAFF. The CDR3 DNA sequence: TGTGCCAGCAGTGAATGGGGAGATAGTATCACTGAAGCTTTCTTT. The chain has TRBV25-1 and TRBJ1-1; D remains ambiguous. The CDR3 spans 15 residues. V was shortened by 1 base and J by 4 bases, with 13 bases between the two germline ends. Looked up from germline, CDR1 is MGHDK and CDR2 is SYGVNS.

The V gene is TRBV19, the J gene TRBJ1-1; D not certain. The CDR3 extends over 13 amino acids. V was clipped by 4 bases and J by 1 base, with 7 bases between them. Per the germline V gene, CDR1 is LNHDA and CDR2 is SQIVND (reference sequence). CDR3 bases: TGTGCCAGTAGTACAGACAAGAACACTGAAGCTTTCTTT. This encodes CASSTDKNTEAFF.

The gene calls are TRBV4-1 and TRBJ2-7; TRBD1 might be the D (5 bases). The CDR3 runs 16 residues. Germline V gives CDR1 MGHRA, CDR2 YSYEKL. The V end was cut by 0 bases, the J end by 2 bases, with 14 bases between. CDR3 region: CASSQESQGITYEQYF. The CDR3 coding sequence is TGCGCCAGCAGCCAAGAAAGTCAGGGAATTACCTACGAGCAGTACTTC.

V and J are TRBV11-2 and TRBJ2-5; possible D gene TRBD2, 5 bases. The CDR3 is 12 residues long. The germline V gene has CDR1 SGHAT and CDR2 FQNNGV. With 6 bases removed from V and 5 bases from J, the gap between germline ends came to 10 bases. Here the CDR3 DNA reads TGTGCCAGCAGTTCTAGAGGGGAGACCCAGTACTTC. Its protein is CASSSRGETQYF.

This chain connects TRBV11-1 to TRBJ2-5, with 9 bases matching TRBD1. V lost 5 bases and J lost 1; bases outside the gene matches: 5. The CDR3 is 15 amino acids. Germline CDR1 is SGHAT and CDR2 is FQDESV (reference sequence). The CDR3 DNA reads TGTGCCAGCAGCCCCAGACAGGGGGGCCAAGAGACCCAGTACTTC. Translating gives CASSPRQGGQETQYF.

Note on this clone: The junction departs from the called germline gene at one end, perhaps through a read error. The chain is built from TRBV7-7 and TRBJ2-2, with D perhaps matching TRBD2 (6 bases). From germline, CDR1 is SSHAT and CDR2 FNYEAQ (reference sequence). The CDR3 totals 15 residues. DNA of the CDR3: TGTGCTAGCAGCCCCCGACTAGGAACGGTCGGGGAGCTGTTTTTT. Its protein product is CASSPRLGTVGELFF.

The CDR3 region is CASSPLRGGGKNTGELFF. The CDR3 DNA sequence: TGTGCCAGCAGTCCCTTACGTGGGGGCGGAAAGAACACCGGGGAGCTGTTTTTT. The chain employs TRBV6-6 and TRBJ2-2, with D tentatively TRBD1 (6 bases). V was clipped by 5 bases and J by 1 base, with 20 bases between them. Germline CDR1 is MNHNY and CDR2 is SVGAGI (reference sequence). The CDR3 covers 18 residues.